This entry lists 19 T cell receptor beta chains sequenced from one sample in a study of T cell responses to AZD1222 COVID-19 vaccine. The repertoire was sequenced with immunoSEQ multiplex PCR; TCRdb's copy has only in-frame clones and lacks some. Altogether over 35,000 clones are present, around 77% being singletons, with the ten largest covering about 22%. The input for sequencing was peripheral blood, taken 28 days after the second dose of the MenACWY control vaccine. The receptors here all came from an adult who received the MenACWY meningococcal vaccine as a control.

The chain joins TRBV5-5 to TRBJ1-1; the match to TRBD1 covers 9 bases. There are 15 residues in the CDR3. Germline CDR1 SGHKS, CDR2 YYEKEE (reference sequence). Trimming at V came to 4 bases and at J to 5 bases, leaving 9 bases not matched to a gene. Here the CDR3 reads CASSVRDRAGTEAFF. CDR3 in DNA: TGTGCCAGCAGCGTCCGGGACAGGGCTGGAACTGAAGCTTTCTTT.

V and J are TRBV19 and TRBJ2-2, with D possibly called TRBD1 or TRBD2 (5 bases each). Trimming shortened V by 5 bases and J by 5 bases, and 15 bases separated the two germline ends. Germline V gives CDR1 LNHDA, CDR2 SQIVND (reference sequence). There are 15 residues in the CDR3. CDR3 in amino acids: CASSPPGALTGELFF. In DNA form, the CDR3 reads TGTGCCAGTAGTCCCCCCGGGGCGCTTACCGGGGAGCTGTTTTTT.

This clone ranks as medium-sized. This chain connects TRBV6-4 to TRBJ2-3; the D gene is possibly TRBD2 (6 bases). Between the trimmed V and J ends, which lost 5 bases and 0 bases, there was a span of 6 bases. Germline V gene data show CDR1 as MRHNA and CDR2 as SNTAGT. The CDR3 spans 13 residues. CDR3 sequence: CASSTSSTDTQYF. CDR3 bases: TGTGCCAGCAGTACTAGCAGCACAGATACGCAGTATTTT.

This clone was detected a few times. This chain links TRBV6-1 with TRBJ2-3; either TRBD1 or TRBD2 may fit D (5 bases each). In germline, CDR1 is MNHNS, CDR2 SASEGT. This CDR3 region has 16 residues. The V end was cut by 4 bases, the J end by 2 bases, with 16 bases between. The CDR3 reads CASSGTIREPTDTQYF. The CDR3 nucleotides read TGTGCCAGCAGTGGAACTATCAGGGAGCCCACAGATACGCAGTATTTT.

This rearrangement joins TRBV28 to TRBJ1-2; D gene ambiguous. V shed 2 bases and J shed 8 bases, with 12 bases lying between them. Germline-derived CDR1 and CDR2 are MDHEN and SYDVKM. The CDR3 totals 13 residues. CDR3 bases: TGTGCCAGCAGTTTAGGGTTCTTAGGGGGCTACACCTTC. Amino acid sequence: CASSLGFLGGYTF.

In this sample, this clone turned up a few times. The chain links TRBV28 to TRBJ1-6; no reliable D call. Trimming pared 6 bases from V and 3 bases from J, leaving 12 bases between. The germline gives CDR1 MDHEN, CDR2 SYDVKM. CDR3 length equals 15 residues. CDR3 protein: CASRPWTLYNSPLHF. DNA for the CDR3: TGTGCCAGCAGACCCTGGACGCTCTATAATTCACCCCTCCACTTT.

This chain links TRBV11-1 with TRBJ2-1; weak D call: TRBD2 (5 bases). The germline CDR1 and CDR2 sequences are SGHAT and FQDESV (reference sequence). The CDR3 spans 15 residues. Trimming pared 5 bases from V and 6 bases from J, leaving 17 bases between. The CDR3 loop reads CASSLKWSGANEQFF. CDR3 DNA: TGTGCCAGCAGCCTAAAATGGAGCGGAGCCAATGAGCAGTTCTTC. Full variable domain (outside the CDR3, taken from reference TRBV11-1 and TRBJ2-1): EAEVAQSPRYKITEKSQAVAFWCDPISGHATLYWYRQILGQGPELLVQFQDESVVDDSQLPKDRFSAERLKGVDSTLKIQPAELGDSAMYLCASSLKWSGANEQFFGPGTRLTVL.

The chain combines TRBV24-1 with TRBJ2-5, with D tentatively TRBD2 (5 bases). CDR3 length: 14 residues. The V gene's germline CDR1 is KGHDR and CDR2 SFDVKD. Trimming pared 3 bases from V and 9 bases from J, leaving 16 bases between. As DNA, the CDR3 is TGTGCCACCAGTGATCTCGGTAGGGAGAGGGCCCAGTACTTC. Translated, it gives CATSDLGRERAQYF.

There are a few counts of this clone. The rearrangement joins TRBV9 to TRBJ1-2; D gene ambiguous. Trimming left V 4 bases short and J 2 bases short, with 15 bases between. This CDR3 region has 15 residues. Germline CDR1 is SGDLS and CDR2 is YYNGEE. The CDR3 here is CASSQAQGPNYGYTF. Written as DNA, the CDR3 is TGTGCCAGCAGCCAAGCCCAAGGGCCCAACTATGGCTACACCTTC.

This chain uses TRBV5-1 with TRBJ2-5; D ambiguous. Trimming shortened V by 3 bases and J by 2 bases, and 14 bases separated the two germline ends. The CDR3 sequence is 15 residues long. Germline CDR1 and CDR2: SGHRS and YFSETQ. The CDR3 region is CASSSTTVPQETQYF. DNA of the CDR3: TGCGCCAGCAGCTCCACGACGGTGCCACAAGAGACCCAGTACTTC. Based on the CDR3 plus reference TRBV5-1 and TRBJ2-5, the full variable domain is KAGVTQTPRYLIKTRGQQVTLSCSPISGHRSVSWYQQTPGQGLQFLFEYFSETQRNKGNFPGRFSGRQFSNSRSEMNVSTLELGDSALYLCASSSTTVPQETQYFGPGTRLLVL.

The chain carries TRBV19 and TRBJ2-5; D is uncertain. The V gene's germline CDR1 is LNHDA and CDR2 SQIVND (reference sequence). The CDR3 is made up of 12 amino acids. V gave up 8 bases and J gave up 1 base, with 8 bases separating them. Here the CDR3 DNA reads TGTGCCAGTGGGTCCCGCCAAGAGACCCAGTACTTC. Encoded protein: CASGSRQETQYF.

This clone was detected a few times. The chain recombines TRBV7-2 with TRBJ1-2, with D unresolved. The CDR3 loop spans 12 amino acids. Germline CDR1 and CDR2: SGHTA and FQGNSA. Trimming pared 4 bases from V and 5 bases from J, leaving 8 bases between. This CDR3 is CASSSGPYGYTF. The CDR3 region has the DNA TGTGCCAGCAGCTCTGGGCCTTATGGCTACACCTTC.

V and J are TRBV5-6 and TRBJ1-1; D not certain. The CDR3 is 12 residues long. Trimming removed 4 bases at V and 4 bases at J, with 8 bases between. Germline V lookup: CDR1 SGHDT, CDR2 YYEEEE. CDR3 protein: CASSPGSTEAFF. The CDR3, as DNA: TGTGCCAGCAGCCCGGGGAGCACTGAAGCTTTCTTT. The full variable domain, completed using reference TRBV5-6 and TRBJ1-1, is DAGVTQSPTHLIKTRGQQVTLRCSPKSGHDTVSWYQQALGQGPQFIFQYYEEEERQRGNFPDRFSGHQFPNYSSELNVNALLLGDSALYLCASSPGSTEAFFGQGTRLTVV.

This clone was seen only once. Sequence at one end of the junction differs from germline and may be a read error. The chain carries TRBV19 and TRBJ1-2; D is perhaps TRBD1 (5 bases). The V gene's germline CDR1 is LNHDA and CDR2 SQIVND (reference sequence). This CDR3 has 13 residues. The CDR3 DNA reads as TGTGCCAGTAATGTTGCGGGGGGAGATGGCTATACCTTC. Its translation: CASNVAGGDGYTF.

There are a few counts of this clone. The chain links TRBV27 to TRBJ1-1; a possible D gene is TRBD1 (5 bases). Looked up from germline, CDR1 is MNHEY and CDR2 is SMNVEV (reference sequence). Trimming shortened V by 5 bases and J by 4 bases, and 11 bases separated the two germline ends. This CDR3 is 13 amino acids long. The CDR3: CASSPTGLTEAFF. CDR3 DNA: TGTGCCAGCAGTCCTACGGGGCTCACTGAAGCTTTCTTT.

This chain joins TRBV9 and TRBJ1-1, with 7 positions matching TRBD1. V was clipped by 0 bases and J by 5 bases; unmatched bases: 13. In germline, CDR1 is SGDLS, CDR2 YYNGEE. CDR3 length equals 17 residues. In DNA, the CDR3 is TGTGCCAGCAGCGTAGATAGGACAGGCGACGGAAAGACTGAAGCTTTCTTT. Protein: CASSVDRTGDGKTEAFF.

The chain carries TRBV4-1 and TRBJ2-7; unclear D gene. The germline CDR1 and CDR2 sequences are MGHRA and YSYEKL. The CDR3 is 15 amino acids. Trimming removed 0 bases at V and 2 bases at J, with 11 bases between. CDR3: CASSQDETAAYEQYV. DNA for the CDR3: TGCGCCAGCAGCCAAGATGAAACAGCAGCCTACGAGCAGTACGTC.

This chain joins TRBV7-6 and TRBJ1-6; 9 bases fit TRBD1. Germline V gives CDR1 SGHVS, CDR2 FNYEAQ. V lost 1 base and J lost 13; bases outside the gene matches: 8. This CDR3 comprises 15 residues. The CDR3 protein is CASSLETGGAGPLHF. The CDR3 DNA sequence: TGTGCCAGCAGCTTAGAAACAGGGGGCGCAGGGCCCCTCCACTTT.

This chain connects TRBV18 to TRBJ2-5, with 7 bases that match TRBD1. There are 14 residues in the CDR3. V was clipped by 4 bases and J by 1 base; unmatched bases: 3. Germline assignment: CDR1 KGHSH and CDR2 LQKENI. The CDR3 here is CASSRTGVQETQYF. The CDR3 DNA reads TGTGCCAGCTCACGAACAGGGGTCCAAGAGACCCAGTACTTC. The full variable domain, its missing parts supplied by reference TRBV18 and TRBJ2-5, is NAGVMQNPRHLVRRRGQEARLRCSPMKGHSHVYWYRQLPEEGLKFMVYLQKENIIDESGMPKERFSAEFPKEGPSILRIQQVVRGDSAAYFCASSRTGVQETQYFGPGTRLLVL.